Listed below are T cell receptor beta chains from one sample, sequenced in a study of metastatic and nonmetastatic thyroid tumors. TCRdb reanalyzed the PCR reads via MiXCR. The sample lists tens of thousands of clones; about 31% were seen once. The sequenced sample was blood. The receptors were gathered from a female donor with papillary thyroid cancer or a benign thyroid nodule (not recorded which). Some clones in this sample may be carry-over from other donors' samples. The CDR3 runs from the conserved cysteine through the conserved F or W. A D gene is named only where the DNA matches it firmly. Size is stated for part of the rows, as once, few or many counts, or as a class when the clone is expanded.

NA,many,TRBJ2-7,TRBV12-5,CASAETILYEQYF,TGTGCTAGCGCCGAGACTATTCTTTACGAGCAGTACTTC
NA,NA,TRBJ1-1,TRBV18,CASSPLPGGSTEAFF,TGTGCCAGCTCACCTCTACCGGGAGGCTCGACTGAAGCTTTCTTT
NA,many,TRBJ1-2,TRBV19,CASIGNYGYTF,TGTGCCAGTATAGGAAATTATGGCTACACCTTC
TRBD2,NA,TRBJ2-3,TRBV20-1,CSASPSGTGGITDTQYF,TGCAGTGCTAGTCCTAGCGGGACGGGAGGGATCACAGATACGCAGTATTTT
TRBD2,medium-sized,TRBJ2-7,TRBV20-1,CSARTSSYEQYF,TGCAGTGCCCGGACTAGTAGCTACGAGCAGTACTTC
NA,few,TRBJ1-2,TRBV19,CASSRNGYTF,TGTGCCAGTAGCAGAAATGGCTACACCTTC
NA,NA,TRBJ2-3,TRBV7-9,CASSRPGRWDTQYF,TGTGCCAGCAGCAGACCGGGCCGGTGGGATACGCAGTATTTT
NA,NA,TRBJ2-7,TRBV2,CASSFPAPPYDEQYF,TGTGCCAGCAGTTTTCCGGCACCCCCTTACGACGAGCAGTACTTC
NA,NA,TRBJ2-1,TRBV4-1,CASSLCLAYNEQFF,TGCGCCAGCAGCCTGTGTCTAGCCTACAATGAGCAGTTCTTC
NA,NA,TRBJ2-3,TRBV6-9,CAIIGMGSDTQYF,TGCGCCATCATCGGGATGGGTTCAGATACGCAGTATTTT
TRBD2,NA,TRBJ2-1,TRBV4-2,CASSQEGGTSGYEQFF,TGTGCCAGCAGCCAAGAAGGCGGGACTAGCGGTTACGAGCAGTTCTTC
NA,many,TRBJ1-5,TRBV30,CAWSLNRNQPQHF,TGTGCCTGGAGTTTAAACCGAAATCAGCCCCAGCATTTT
TRBD2,NA,TRBJ2-7,TRBV15,CATGAGGCNEQYF,TGTGCCACCGGGGCGGGGGGATGTAACGAGCAGTACTTC
TRBD2,many,TRBJ2-2,TRBV15,CATSRDLSGSNTGELFF,TGTGCCACCAGCAGAGATTTGAGCGGGAGCAACACCGGGGAGCTGTTTTTT
TRBD1,NA,TRBJ1-2,TRBV4-1,CASRIPGQTNGYTF,TGCGCCAGCAGAATACCGGGACAGACCAATGGCTACACCTTC
NA,NA,TRBJ2-2,TRBV9,CASSERTYTGELFF,TGTGCCAGCAGCGAACGGACCTACACCGGGGAGCTGTTTTTT
NA,many,TRBJ2-5,TRBV6-1,CASSEERRGETQYF,TGTGCCAGCAGTGAAGAGAGAAGGGGTGAGACCCAGTACTTC
TRBD1,NA,TRBJ1-6,TRBV11-1,CASSPTSRTGGNSALHF,TGTGCCAGCAGCCCCACCTCCCGGACAGGGGGGAATTCAGCCCTCCACTTT
TRBD1,few,TRBJ2-7,TRBV6-5,CASSYGTGYYEQYF,TGTGCCAGCAGTTACGGGACAGGGTACTACGAGCAGTACTTC
NA,NA,TRBJ2-3,TRBV18,CTSLPPASTDTQYF,TGTACCAGCTTACCACCCGCGAGCACAGATACGCAGTATTTT
NA,many,TRBJ1-3,TRBV20-1,CSAGGPDSGNTIYF,TGCAGTGCTGGGGGGCCCGACTCTGGAAACACCATATATTTT
TRBD2,NA,TRBJ2-1,TRBV3-1,CASSPPGLAGFDEQFF,TGTGCCAGCAGCCCGCCGGGACTAGCGGGGTTCGATGAGCAGTTCTTC